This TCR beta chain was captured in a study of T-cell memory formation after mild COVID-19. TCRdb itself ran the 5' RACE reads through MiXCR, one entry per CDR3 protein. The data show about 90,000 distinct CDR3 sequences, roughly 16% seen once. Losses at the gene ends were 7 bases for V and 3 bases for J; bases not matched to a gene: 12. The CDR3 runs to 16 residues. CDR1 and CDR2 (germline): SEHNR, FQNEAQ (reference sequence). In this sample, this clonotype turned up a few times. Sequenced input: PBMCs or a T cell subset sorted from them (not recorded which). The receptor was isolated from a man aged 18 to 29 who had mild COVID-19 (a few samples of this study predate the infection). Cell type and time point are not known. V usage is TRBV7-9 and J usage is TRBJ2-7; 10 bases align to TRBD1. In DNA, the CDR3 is TGTGCCAGCACAACGTCCGGGACAGGGGAAGGCTACGAGCAGTACTTC. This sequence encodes CASTTSGTGEGYEQYF.